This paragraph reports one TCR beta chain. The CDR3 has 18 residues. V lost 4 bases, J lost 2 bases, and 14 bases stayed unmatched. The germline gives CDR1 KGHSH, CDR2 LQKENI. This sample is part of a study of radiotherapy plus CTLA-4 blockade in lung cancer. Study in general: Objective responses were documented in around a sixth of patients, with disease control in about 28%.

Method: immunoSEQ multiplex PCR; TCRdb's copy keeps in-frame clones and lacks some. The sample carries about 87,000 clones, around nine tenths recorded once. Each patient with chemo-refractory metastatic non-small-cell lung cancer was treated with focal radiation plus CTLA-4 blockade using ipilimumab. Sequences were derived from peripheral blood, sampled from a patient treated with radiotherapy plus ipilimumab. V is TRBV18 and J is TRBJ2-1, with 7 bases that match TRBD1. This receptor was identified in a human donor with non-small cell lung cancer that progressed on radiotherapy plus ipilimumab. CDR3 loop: CASSRLGRQGHTYNEQFF. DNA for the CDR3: TGTGCCAGCTCACGTTTAGGGAGACAGGGCCATACCTACAATGAGCAGTTCTTC. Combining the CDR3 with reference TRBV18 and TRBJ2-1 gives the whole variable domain NAGVMQNPRHLVRRRGQEARLRCSPMKGHSHVYWYRQLPEEGLKFMVYLQKENIIDESGMPKERFSAEFPKEGPSILRIQQVVRGDSAAYFCASSRLGRQGHTYNEQFFGPGTRLTVL.